This is a list of T cell receptor beta chains from one sample in a study of cytomegalovirus exposure and HLA in healthy donors. Assay used: immunoSEQ multiplex PCR; TCRdb lists only in-frame clones, some missing. Of 75,000 to 95,000 clones detected, over 75% appear once; the ten largest clones hold roughly an eighth. Sequenced: PBMCs. The origin of the receptors is a human donor in good health. The CDR3 runs from the conserved cysteine through the conserved F or W. A D gene is named only where the DNA matches it firmly. Clone size appears in some rows only: once, few, many, or a class for an expanded clone.

abundance,j_gene,d_gene,v_gene,CDR3nt,CDR3aa
-,TRBJ1-1,TRBD1,TRBV10-3,TGTGCCATCACCGCACAATCAGGGGGCGTTGAAGCTTTCTTT,CAITAQSGGVEAFF
-,TRBJ1-1,TRBD1,TRBV27,TGTGCCAGCAGTTTGCAGGGGGCTAACACTGAAGCTTTCTTT,CASSLQGANTEAFF
-,TRBJ1-3,-,TRBV25-1,TGTGCCAGCAGTGATTTGATGGGCCTCTCTGGAAACACCATATATTTT,CASSDLMGLSGNTIYF
few,TRBJ2-5,TRBD1,TRBV6-5,TGTGCCAGCAGCAGGGGGCAGGGGGGCCAAGAGACCCAGTACTTC,CASSRGQGGQETQYF
-,TRBJ2-7,TRBD2,TRBV7-6,TGTGCCAGCAGCTTAGCTAGCGGGGTGTACTACGAGCAGTACTTC,CASSLASGVYYEQYF
-,TRBJ2-5,TRBD2,TRBV15,TGTGCCACCAGCAGGGACCGGACTAGCGGCCCATATACTCTACGGGAGACCCAGTACTTC,CATSRDRTSGPYTLRETQYF
-,TRBJ2-5,-,TRBV19,TGTGCCAGTAGTATGGGGCAGGGCGTCGAGACCCAGTACTTC,CASSMGQGVETQYF
once,TRBJ2-2,-,TRBV7-2,TGTGCCAGCAGCTTAGATCCCCTTGGCATCGGGGAGCTGTTTTTT,CASSLDPLGIGELFF
-,TRBJ2-7,-,TRBV9,TGTGCCAGCAGCCGATCCCGGGACAACGAGCAGTACTTC,CASSRSRDNEQYF
-,TRBJ2-1,-,TRBV7-9,TGTGCCAGCAGCTTAGTCGCTAGGAGCTACAATGAGCAGTTCTTC,CASSLVARSYNEQFF
-,TRBJ1-1,-,TRBV9,TGTGCCAGCAGCGCCGTGAGCGAAGCTTTCTTT,CASSAVSEAFF
-,TRBJ2-6,-,TRBV6-1,TGTGCCAGCAGTGACCAACAGGGTGGCGGGGCCAACGTCCTGACTTTC,CASSDQQGGGANVLTF
-,TRBJ1-1,TRBD1,TRBV4-3,TGCGCCAGCAGTCTAGGGACAGGGAACACTGAAGCTTTCTTT,CASSLGTGNTEAFF
few,TRBJ2-1,-,TRBV9,TGTGCCAGCAGCGTACAGGGGAATTCCTACAATGAGCAGTTCTTC,CASSVQGNSYNEQFF
once,TRBJ2-7,-,TRBV4-2,TGTGCCAGCAGCCAAGATCTAGGGGTAGCCTACGAGCAGTACTTC,CASSQDLGVAYEQYF
-,TRBJ2-3,-,TRBV7-9,TGTGCCAGCAGCTCCCCGTTAGCGGACCTCACAGATACGCAGTATTTT,CASSSPLADLTDTQYF
-,TRBJ1-5,-,TRBV5-4,TGTGCCAGCAGCTTCCAGGGCGGCAATCAGCCCCAGCATTTT,CASSFQGGNQPQHF
-,TRBJ1-3,TRBD1,TRBV29-1,TGCAGCGTTCGGGACAGGGACTCTGGAAACACCATATATTTT,CSVRDRDSGNTIYF
few,TRBJ2-7,TRBD1,TRBV6-1,TGTGCCAGCAGTGCACAGGGGTCCAACTACGAGCAGTACTTC,CASSAQGSNYEQYF
-,TRBJ1-1,TRBD1,TRBV7-6,TGTGCCAGCAGCCCAGGGGGCACTGAAGCTTTCTTT,CASSPGGTEAFF
-,TRBJ2-7,TRBD1,TRBV19,TGTGCCAGTAGCCACGGGACAGGGGGCTACGAGCAGTACTTC,CASSHGTGGYEQYF
-,TRBJ1-5,-,TRBV29-1,TGCAGCGTTGAAACAGGGAACAGCAATCAGCCCCAGCATTTT,CSVETGNSNQPQHF
-,TRBJ1-4,-,TRBV15,TGTGCCACCAGCAGGGCTCCGGGTGAAAAACTGTTTTTT,CATSRAPGEKLFF
-,TRBJ2-6,TRBD1,TRBV6-6,TGTGCCAGCACCCCCCGGGGGACAGGTGGGGCCAACGTCCTGACTTTC,CASTPRGTGGANVLTF